This is a list of T cell receptor beta chains from one sample in a study of T-cell reconstitution after alpha-beta-depleted transplantation in children. TCRdb independently ran MiXCR on the PCR reads; one entry per CDR3 protein. The sample has approximately 98,000 distinct CDR3 sequences; around 6.4% are singletons. The starting material was PBMCs, mostly from graft donor cells, obtained 360 days after TCRalphabeta/CD19-depleted stem cell transplant. The receptors come from a male patient aged 2-10 years who had a stem cell transplant for acute lymphoblastic leukemia, so the T cells may come from the graft donor. The CDR3 runs from the conserved cysteine through the conserved F or W. Fields, in order: clone size, V gene, D gene, J gene, CDR3 DNA, CDR3 protein. A D gene is named only where the DNA matches it firmly. Expanded clones are given a class, and other clones once, few, many or no size at all.

many,TRBV30,.,TRBJ1-2,TGTGCCTGGAGGAGGAGGGGTCATGGCTACACCTTC,CAWRRRGHGYTF
.,TRBV12-3/TRBV12-4,.,TRBJ2-7,TGTGCCAGCAGTTTCGTTATGCAGGGAGCCTACGAGCAGTACTTC,CASSFVMQGAYEQYF
many,TRBV6-5,.,TRBJ2-2,TGTGCCAGCAGATTACAGGTTGACGGGGAGCTGTTTTTT,CASRLQVDGELFF
few,TRBV10-3,.,TRBJ2-5,TGTGCCATCAGTGAGTCAAGGGGCAGGGGTAACCAAGAGACCCAGTACTTC,CAISESRGRGNQETQYF
many,TRBV2,.,TRBJ1-1,TGTGCCAGCAAAGGGGTTGAAGCTTTCTTT,CASKGVEAFF
many,TRBV5-1,.,TRBJ2-5,TGCGCCAGCAGCCACGAGTTAGAGTACCAAGAGACCCAGTACTTC,CASSHELEYQETQYF
few,TRBV7-2,.,TRBJ1-1,TGTGCCAGCAGCGAGGACTGGGAATCCTACACTGAAGCTTTCTTT,CASSEDWESYTEAFF
few,TRBV15,TRBD2,TRBJ2-7,TGTGCCACCAGCAGCAGTCGGGGGAGCGGGAGGTCCGAGCAGTACTTC,CATSSSRGSGRSEQYF
few,TRBV24-1,.,TRBJ1-5,TGTGCCACCAGTAGCAGGTATAGCAATCAGCCCCAGCATTTT,CATSSRYSNQPQHF
many,TRBV28,.,TRBJ2-1,TGTGCCAGCACCATCCCAGGGGGGTCCTACAATGAGCAGTTCTTC,CASTIPGGSYNEQFF
few,TRBV24-1,.,TRBJ1-2,TGTGCCACCAGGTCGGGGTCCAACTATGGCTACACCTTC,CATRSGSNYGYTF
many,TRBV5-1,.,TRBJ2-5,TGCGCCAGCAGCTCAGCGGGAGAGACCCAGTACTTC,CASSSAGETQYF
.,TRBV6-5,TRBD1,TRBJ2-2,TGTGCCAGCAGTTACTTTTACAGGGGGCCCGAGTGGGCCGGGGAGCTGTTTTTT,CASSYFYRGPEWAGELFF
few,TRBV4-2,TRBD1,TRBJ1-1,TGTGCCAGCAGCCAAAGACAGGGGATGAACACTGAAGCTTTCTTT,CASSQRQGMNTEAFF
many,TRBV5-6,.,TRBJ1-5,TGTGCCAGCAGTTTAGGGAATCAGCCCCAGCATTTT,CASSLGNQPQHF
.,TRBV28,TRBD1,TRBJ1-3,TGTGCCAGCAAACAGGGGGGCTCTGGAAACACCATATATTTT,CASKQGGSGNTIYF
.,TRBV7-2,TRBD1,TRBJ2-5,TGTGCCAGCAGCCCAGGGGACAGGGGGTCCCAAGAGACCCAGTACTTC,CASSPGDRGSQETQYF
many,TRBV9,.,TRBJ2-4,TGTGCCAGCAGCGTAGGCGGGGGCCCCAAAAACATTCAGTACTTC,CASSVGGGPKNIQYF
.,TRBV11-2,.,TRBJ2-7,TGTGCCAGCAGCTTTGGTACTACCTACGAGCAGTACTTC,CASSFGTTYEQYF
.,TRBV20-1,TRBD1,TRBJ1-6,TGCAGTGCGGCAGGGGGCCTGGGTTCACCCCTCCACTTT,CSAAGGLGSPLHF
many,TRBV28,TRBD1,TRBJ1-2,TGTGCCAGCATTTTTGGGACAGGCTCGTACTATGGCTACACCTTC,CASIFGTGSYYGYTF
.,TRBV5-1,TRBD1,TRBJ1-1,TGCGCCAGCAGCTCACAGGGGACTGAAGCTTTCTTT,CASSSQGTEAFF
many,TRBV2,.,TRBJ2-1,TGTGCCAGCCGAACTAGGACGGGGGCCAATAATGAGCAGTTCTTC,CASRTRTGANNEQFF
many,TRBV7-6,TRBD1,TRBJ2-1,TGTGCCAGCAGCTTATCTCCGGACAGGGACACCTACAATGAGCAGTTCTTC,CASSLSPDRDTYNEQFF
many,TRBV14,.,TRBJ2-7,TGTGCCAGCAGCCCCGGGGTTTACGAGCAGTACTTC,CASSPGVYEQYF